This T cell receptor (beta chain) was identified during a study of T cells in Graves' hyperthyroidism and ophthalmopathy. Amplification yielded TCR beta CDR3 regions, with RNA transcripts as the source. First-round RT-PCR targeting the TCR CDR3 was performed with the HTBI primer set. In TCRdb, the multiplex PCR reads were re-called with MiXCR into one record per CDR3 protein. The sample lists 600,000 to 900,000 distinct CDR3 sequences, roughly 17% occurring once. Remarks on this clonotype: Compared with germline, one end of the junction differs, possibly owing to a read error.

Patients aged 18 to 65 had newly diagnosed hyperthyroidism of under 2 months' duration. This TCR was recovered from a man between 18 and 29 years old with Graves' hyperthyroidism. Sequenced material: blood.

CDR3 protein: CVSSPYSGSHNEQFF. The CDR3, as DNA: TGTGTCAGCAGCCCTTATAGCGGGAGCCACAATGAGCAGTTCTTC. The chain joins TRBV11-2 to TRBJ2-1; 9 bases are shared with TRBD2. This CDR3 is 15 amino acids long. CDR1 and CDR2 (germline): SGHAT, FQNNGV. The full variable domain, with the rest looked up from reference TRBV11-2 and TRBJ2-1, is EAGVAQSPRYKIIEKRQSVAFWCNPISGHATLYWYQQILGQGPKLLIQFQNNGVVDDSQLPKDRFSAERLKGVDSTLKIQPAKLEDSAVYLCVSSPYSGSHNEQFFGPGTRLTVL.